The 22 T cell receptor beta chains given below trace back to one sample, sequenced in a study of T-cell memory formation after mild COVID-19. TCRdb passed the 5' RACE reads through MiXCR, listing each CDR3 protein once. Counted here are 350,000 to 450,000 distinct CDR3 sequences, 24% occurring once; the ten biggest clones make up 8.5% to 10%. Sequenced: PBMCs or a T cell subset sorted from them (not recorded which). The receptors here all came from an adult woman who had mild COVID-19 (a few samples of this study predate the infection). Cell type and time point are not known.

V is TRBV7-2 and J is TRBJ2-7; 7 bases match TRBD1. Germline lookup yields CDR1 SGHTA and CDR2 FQGNSA. CDR3 length: 14 amino acids. With 2 bases clipped from V and 6 bases from J, the junction kept 7 bases outside the gene matches. This CDR3 reads CASSLRPGGREQYF. The CDR3 DNA is TGTGCCAGCAGCTTACGTCCAGGGGGTCGCGAGCAGTACTTC.

J is TRBJ2-7 and V is TRBV13; D may match TRBD1 or TRBD2 (5 bases each). The CDR3 contains 13 residues. Germline V gene data show CDR1 as PRHDT and CDR2 as FYEKMQ (reference sequence). V gave up 7 bases and J gave up 0 bases, with 10 bases separating them. The chain's CDR3 is CASKEGFSYEQYF. The CDR3 region has the DNA TGTGCCAGCAAAGAGGGGTTCTCCTACGAGCAGTACTTC.

V gene TRBV6-1 combines with J gene TRBJ2-3; 8 nucleotides match TRBD2. Germline V gene sequence: CDR1 MNHNS, CDR2 SASEGT. After removal of 0 bases from V and 6 bases from J, the junction contained 8 bases not matched to a gene. The CDR3 is made up of 16 amino acids. CDR3 bases: TGTGCCAGCAGTGAAGCCGGGGTGGGACTAGAGGATACGCAGTATTTT. Its translation is CASSEAGVGLEDTQYF.

The chain links TRBV7-9 to TRBJ1-1, with D possibly matching TRBD1 (5 bases). Per the germline V gene, CDR1 is SEHNR and CDR2 is FQNEAQ (reference sequence). The CDR3 extends over 16 amino acids. With 4 bases removed from V and 4 bases from J, the gap between germline ends came to 19 bases. In DNA, the CDR3 is TGTGCCAGCAGCTCCCTCAAAGATGGGAGGGGCACTGAAGCTTTCTTT. It translates to CASSSLKDGRGTEAFF.

This chain uses TRBV19 with TRBJ1-6; no firm D call. Deletions cut 5 bases from V and 7 bases from J, with 15 bases between. Germline assignment: CDR1 LNHDA and CDR2 SQIVND (reference sequence). The CDR3 runs 15 residues. The CDR3 sequence is CASSGETPLNSPLHF. In DNA form, the CDR3 reads TGTGCCAGTAGTGGGGAAACCCCTTTAAATTCACCCCTCCACTTT. The full variable domain, in which reference TRBV19 and TRBJ1-6 provide the parts outside the CDR3, is DGGITQSPKYLFRKEGQNVTLSCEQNLNHDAMYWYRQDPGQGLRLIYYSQIVNDFQKGDIAEGYSVSREKKESFPLTVTSAQKNPTAFYLCASSGETPLNSPLHFGNGTRLTVT.

In this sample, this clonotype turned up a few times. This chain joins TRBV18 and TRBJ1-1, with unresolved D. The V end lost 3 bases, the J end lost 6 bases, and 17 bases lay between the germline ends. The CDR3 length is 15 residues. Germline CDR1 and CDR2: KGHSH and LQKENI. The CDR3 region is CASSPSRAGGPEAFF. Written as DNA, the CDR3 is TGTGCCAGCTCACCCTCAAGGGCAGGTGGGCCTGAAGCTTTCTTT. The full variable domain, with the rest looked up from reference TRBV18 and TRBJ1-1, is NAGVMQNPRHLVRRRGQEARLRCSPMKGHSHVYWYRQLPEEGLKFMVYLQKENIIDESGMPKERFSAEFPKEGPSILRIQQVVRGDSAAYFCASSPSRAGGPEAFFGQGTRLTVV.

This clonotype has more than one count but fewer than ten. V gene TRBV7-2 combines with J gene TRBJ2-7; 7 bases agree with TRBD2. The CDR3 consists of 15 residues. The germline CDR1 and CDR2 sequences are SGHTA and FQGNSA. Germline trimming cut 5 bases from V and 2 bases from J; bases unmatched to any gene: 9. The CDR3 DNA reads TGTGCCAGCAGCCATGGGGCTAGCGGCACCTACGAGCAGTACTTC. The encoded protein is CASSHGASGTYEQYF.

The rearrangement uses TRBV5-1 and TRBJ1-2; tentative D call: TRBD1 (5 bases). Trimming took off 4 bases at V and 6 bases at J, with 13 bases between the two ends. Per the germline V gene, CDR1 is SGHRS and CDR2 is YFSETQ. CDR3 length equals 13 residues. The CDR3 loop reads CASSLRATDGYTF. CDR3 bases: TGCGCCAGCAGCCTCAGGGCGACGGATGGCTACACCTTC.

The rearrangement joins TRBV30 to TRBJ1-1; tentative D call: TRBD1 (5 bases). Germline V gives CDR1 GTSNPN, CDR2 SVGIG (reference sequence). Trimming removed 2 bases at V and 5 bases at J, with 18 bases between. The CDR3 consists of 15 residues. The CDR3 region has the DNA TGTGCCTGGAGTCTTCAGGGCGAAGCGCAGACTGAAGCTTTCTTT. Translated, it gives CAWSLQGEAQTEAFF.

This CDR3 is CASSYVDEQFF. CDR3 bases: TGTGCCAGCAGTTATGTCGATGAGCAGTTCTTC. This chain uses TRBV12-3 or TRBV12-4 with TRBJ2-1; D gene ambiguous. The CDR3 consists of 11 residues. V dropped 4 bases and J dropped 8 bases, with 6 bases sitting between them.

The chain recombines TRBV12-3 or TRBV12-4 with TRBJ1-1; D is uncertain. V dropped 6 bases and J dropped 0 bases, with 14 bases sitting between them. The length of the CDR3 is 15 residues. CDR3 amino acids: CASSLDDTMNTEAFF. The CDR3 DNA sequence: TGTGCCAGCAGCCTCGACGACACGATGAACACTGAAGCTTTCTTT.

This chain joins TRBV4-2 and TRBJ2-7; possibly TRBD1 for D (5 bases). Germline CDR1 is LGHNA and CDR2 is YNFKEQ. V lost 4 bases to trimming and J lost 6 bases, with 16 bases between them. This CDR3 contains 14 residues. The CDR3 spells CASSRGQNMGEQYF. The CDR3 bases are TGTGCCAGCAGCCGAGGACAAAACATGGGCGAGCAGTACTTC.

The chain employs TRBV2 and TRBJ2-7; D gene uncertain. Germline V gives CDR1 SNHLY, CDR2 FYNNEI. V shed 4 bases and J shed 6 bases, with 16 bases lying between them. The CDR3 is 14 residues long. CDR3 sequence: CASSVWQVKSEQYF. The DNA of the CDR3 is TGTGCCAGCAGTGTTTGGCAGGTTAAGTCCGAGCAGTACTTC.

This chain links TRBV29-1 with TRBJ2-2; D is undetermined. The germline V gene encodes CDR1 SQVTM and CDR2 ANQGSEA. The V and J ends lost 4 bases and 0 bases respectively, with 6 bases between them. CDR3 length: 13 residues. The DNA of the CDR3 is TGCAGCGTTGTTGCGCCGAACACCGGGGAGCTGTTTTTT. It specifies CSVVAPNTGELFF.

A few counts support this clonotype. The V and J genes are TRBV7-9 and TRBJ2-7; 7 bases agree with TRBD1. The CDR3 totals 15 residues. Per germline, CDR1 SEHNR and CDR2 FQNEAQ (reference sequence). The junction had 9 bases not matched to a gene; V was cut back by 4 bases and J by 3 bases. The CDR3 sequence is CASSSGQSGLYEQYF. The CDR3 DNA is TGTGCCAGCAGCTCGGGACAGTCAGGTCTCTACGAGCAGTACTTC.

This clonotype was counted between two and nine times. A much larger clone lies one base from this, so it may be a read error. The V and J genes are TRBV7-2 and TRBJ1-5; D gene unclear. Trimming removed 5 bases at V and 7 bases at J, with 15 bases between. Per the germline V gene, CDR1 is SGHTA and CDR2 is FQGNSA. The CDR3 covers 14 residues. CDR3 residues: CASSHSPEWQPQHF. The CDR3 nucleotides are TGTGCCAGCAGCCACAGCCCGGAATGGCAGCCCCAGCATTTT. Looking up the rest from reference TRBV7-2 and TRBJ1-5 gives the full variable domain: GAGVSQSPSNKVTEKGKDVELRCDPISGHTALYWYRQSLGQGLEFLIYFQGNSAPDKSGLPSDRFSAERTGGSVSTLTIQRTQQEDSAVYLCASSHSPEWQPQHFGDGTRLSIL.

J is TRBJ2-5 and V is TRBV24-1; tentative D call: TRBD2 (6 bases). With 2 bases removed from V and 5 bases from J, the gap between germline ends came to 20 bases. The CDR3 is 17 residues long. Germline CDR1 and CDR2: KGHDR and SFDVKD. The CDR3 DNA follows: TGTGCCACCAGTGATTCGGTGATGGGAGGACTGGGGGAGACCCAGTACTTC. Its translation is CATSDSVMGGLGETQYF.

This chain links TRBV20-1 with TRBJ2-7, with a tentative D call TRBD1 (5 bases). Germline V lookup: CDR1 DFQATT, CDR2 SNEGSKA (reference sequence). The CDR3 has 13 amino acids. Deletions cut 1 base from V and 6 bases from J, with 13 bases between. CDR3: CSARVGPSSEQYF. Here the CDR3 DNA reads TGCAGTGCTAGAGTGGGGCCAAGCAGCGAGCAGTACTTC.

This clonotype was seen a handful of times. J is TRBJ1-2 and V is TRBV29-1, with TRBD1 matching over 8 bases. V lost 1 base to trimming and J lost 4 bases; unmatched junction nucleotides: 5. This CDR3 is 14 amino acids long. CDR1 and CDR2 (germline): SQVTM, ANQGSEA. The CDR3, as DNA: TGCAGCGTTGAAGCGGCAGGGGGCGGCTATGGCTACACCTTC. It encodes CSVEAAGGGYGYTF.

This clonotype was counted a few times. The chain recombines TRBV7-3 with TRBJ2-2; D might be TRBD1 (6 bases). The CDR3 is 15 amino acids. The V end was cut by 1 base, the J end by 5 bases, with 11 bases between. Germline V gives CDR1 SGHTA, CDR2 FQGTGA. This chain's CDR3 is CASSLNYRATGELFF. DNA of the CDR3: TGTGCCAGCAGCTTAAACTACAGGGCAACCGGGGAGCTGTTTTTT.

CDR3 nucleotide sequence: TGTGCCAGCAGACCCCCCGAGGACAATGAGCAGTTCTTC. This translates into CASRPPEDNEQFF. The chain combines TRBV11-2 with TRBJ2-1; D remains unclear. This CDR3 contains 13 residues. Germline CDR1 reads SGHAT; CDR2 reads FQNNGV. The ends were cut back, 6 bases at V and 5 bases at J, with 11 bases in the middle.

On this clonotype itself: One end of the junction does not line up with germline, which may come from a read error. The genes are TRBV5-1 and TRBJ1-1; 9 bases match TRBD1. This CDR3 spans 15 amino acids. Germline values: CDR1 SGHRS, CDR2 YFSETQ. DNA for the CDR3: TGCGCCAGCAGCTTACAGGGGGCTCGGAACACTGAAGCTTTATTT. This sequence encodes CASSLQGARNTEALF.